This paragraph reports one TCR beta chain. Its specificity is unknown. TCRdb analysed the RT-PCR reads with MiXCR anew, one entry per CDR3 protein. The table records 530,000 or so distinct CDR3 sequences, 11% to 15% of them present only once. This sample is drawn from a study of response to subunit inactivated influenza vaccine. Findings and limits, study-wide: Few new T cells, the authors suggested, are recruited by each seasonal influenza vaccination.

The CDR3 totals 15 residues. V gave up 0 bases and J gave up 7 bases; unmatched junction bases: 8. From germline, CDR1 is SGDLS and CDR2 YYNGEE. The sequences come from PBMCs from blood, collected 11 to 12 days after vaccination. The receptor was derived from a man aged 50 or older who received an inactivated influenza vaccine. V and J are TRBV9 and TRBJ2-7; 9 bases map to TRBD2. DNA for the CDR3: TGTGCCAGCAGCGTAGATGAGACTAGCGGTCTGGAGCAGTACTTC. Residues: CASSVDETSGLEQYF.